This T cell receptor beta chain comes out of a study of blood T cells in healthy people across ages. For the second PCR, which ran for roughly 6 to 12 cycles, a sample-barcoded 5' primer and a J-beta primer mix were used. A single record per CDR3 protein comes from TCRdb applying MiXCR to the 5' RACE reads. Here the sample spans roughly 800,000 distinct CDR3 sequences, 58% being singletons. V lost 0 bases, J lost 4 bases, and 5 bases lay in between. The CDR3 is 13 amino acids. The germline CDR1 and CDR2 sequences are LNHNV and YYDKDF (reference sequence). The chain recombines TRBV15 with TRBJ2-3; the D is unclear. The receptor was derived from a young man in good health. Sequencing used blood. DNA for the CDR3: TGTGCCACCAGCAGAGAATGGGCAGATACGCAGTATTTT. Translation: CATSREWADTQYF.